This TCR beta chain was documented in a study of blood T cells in healthy people across ages (dated by TCRdb to the mid-2010s). With regard to the full study: In model experiments, template switching captured roughly one uniquely barcoded TCR beta cDNA molecule for every two T cells. The study measured age-related changes in TCR beta repertoire diversity using deep sequencing normalized with unique cDNA molecular identifiers. The donors were divided into four age groups: young (average approximately 15 years), middle-aged (almost 40), aged (approximately 62) and long-lived (around 87). To avoid experimental bias, donors of different ages were randomly spread across the sequencing lanes. Two additional independent replicas of 1 million unique cDNA reads from the same blood draw were analyzed for two donors (one aged 18 to 30 and one aged 80 or older). Results the study describes overall, beyond this receptor: Donor CMV infection status was unknown, potentially confounding age-related changes in expanded clonotypes. Bulk unsorted PBMC profiling prevented conclusive comparison of naive and antigen-experienced compartments. As age increased, observed TCR beta diversity per million T cells dropped in a roughly linear way, and a significant reduction was already evident by age 40. Estimates of total diversity from one million sequenced T cells were regarded as lower bounds and underestimates. There was a strong correlation between observed TCR beta diversity and the percentage of naive T cells measured by flow cytometry. Compared with the aged group, the long-lived group had more naive CD4+ T cells, fewer expanded clones and increased TCR diversity, suggesting age selection.

Including the terminal cysteine and phenylalanine, the CDR3 comprises 21 residues. Of all the DNA, just the CDR3 is kept, 63 bases in frame from base 1. The junction shows trimming of 3 bases on V and 0 bases on J, and the gene matches do not reach 18 bases of it. The germline V gene sets CDR1 to LGHNA and CDR2 to YSLEER. This clonotype has just a few counts. Its target antigen remains unknown. No base quality information exists; no much larger clone differs at one position. The 39 donors, aged about 6 to 95 years, were systemically healthy Caucasian individuals from Russia. About 10 milliliters of peripheral blood were drawn from each donor into EDTA-treated Vacutainer tubes. Ficoll-Paque density-gradient centrifugation was used to isolate PBMCs, with at least 6.5 million per sample. Trizol reagent was used to extract total RNA from the PBMCs, yielding at least 5.5 micrograms per sample. For every donor, an aliquot of PBMCs went through flow cytometry to measure the percentages of naive CD45RAhigh/CD27high T cells.

To prepare the library, 5' RACE was applied. The data were produced on an Illumina HiSeq 2500. A second PCR of roughly 6 to 11 cycles was run with a J-beta primer mix and a sample-barcoded 5' primer. A unique molecular identifier was introduced onto each TCR beta cDNA molecule by a template-switch 5' adaptor carrying 12 random nucleotides. Each sample yielded at least 3 million CDR3-containing paired-end reads. The Mint cDNA synthesis kit, primed by a TRBC-specific oligonucleotide, was used to synthesize first-strand cDNA from all RNA. All cDNA was treated with uracil-DNA glycosylase and then went through a first 18-cycle PCR with the universal primers M1SS and BC2_uni_R. The authors processed their data as follows. Normalization of each sample was performed by random selection of 1 million high-quality reads, each carrying a distinct molecular identifier. Reads sharing molecular identifiers were discarded rather than binned into consensus sequences. MiTCR, with a Q25 quality threshold and the strictest error-elimination algorithm, was used for CDR3 identification, clonotype clustering and error correction. A nonparametric unseen species model with Euler transformation was used to estimate lower-bound total TCR beta diversity. TCRdb passed the public sequencing reads through fastp at Q25 and MiXCR, retaining productive beta sequences. Every CDR3 protein is listed once, alongside the most common genes and DNA of its rows. Here the V and J calls rest on TCRdb's processing, not on the authors' analysis. The sample table shows approximately 1.5 million distinct CDR3 sequences, and roughly 43% are seen once. The biggest ten clones account for about 4% of the sample.

This TCR was recovered from a woman under 30 in good health. Sequenced material: blood. In this chain, TRBV4-3 is recombined with TRBJ2-3, with 10 bases in between that match TRBD2. The sequenced DNA: TGCGCCAGCAGCCAGGATTGGTGGGGTAGCGGGGGGTCGTTTAGCACAGATACGCAGTATTTT. This encodes CASSQDWWGSGGSFSTDTQYF.